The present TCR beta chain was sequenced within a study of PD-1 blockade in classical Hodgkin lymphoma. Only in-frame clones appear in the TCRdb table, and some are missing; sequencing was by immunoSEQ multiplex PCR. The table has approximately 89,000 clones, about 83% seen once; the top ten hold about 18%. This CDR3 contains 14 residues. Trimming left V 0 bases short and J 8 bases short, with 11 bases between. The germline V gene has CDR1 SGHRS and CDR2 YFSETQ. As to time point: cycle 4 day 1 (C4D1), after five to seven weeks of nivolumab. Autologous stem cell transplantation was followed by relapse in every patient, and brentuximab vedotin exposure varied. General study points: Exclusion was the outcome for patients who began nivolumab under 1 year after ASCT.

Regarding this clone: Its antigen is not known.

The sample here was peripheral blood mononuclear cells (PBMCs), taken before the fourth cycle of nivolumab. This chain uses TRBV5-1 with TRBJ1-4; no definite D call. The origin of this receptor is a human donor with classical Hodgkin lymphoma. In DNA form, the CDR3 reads TGCGCCAGCAGCTTGGGCAGCGGAGCCGAAAAACTGTTTTTT. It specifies CASSLGSGAEKLFF. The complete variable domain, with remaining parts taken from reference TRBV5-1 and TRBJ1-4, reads KAGVTQTPRYLIKTRGQQVTLSCSPISGHRSVSWYQQTPGQGLQFLFEYFSETQRNKGNFPGRFSGRQFSNSRSEMNVSTLELGDSALYLCASSLGSGAEKLFFGSGTQLSVL.